In this sample, the clone carrying this T cell receptor (beta chain) turned up once. The germline CDR1 and CDR2 sequences are MGHRA and YSYEKL. There are 16 residues in the CDR3. Trimming took off 3 bases at V and 7 bases at J, with 18 bases between the two ends. This sample is part of a study of T cell responses to AZD1222 COVID-19 vaccine. Repertoires were generated with immunoSEQ multiplex PCR, while TCRdb's copy carries only in-frame clones and drops some. Here the sample spans approximately 84,000 clones, roughly 85% being singletons. The TCR originated in an adult who received the AZD1222 COVID-19 vaccine. The sequenced sample was peripheral blood, obtained 28 days after the second AZD1222 dose. The rearrangement links TRBV4-1 to TRBJ1-4; a weak D match, TRBD1 (5 bases). Here the CDR3 reads CASSQGASGGGEKLFF. CDR3 in DNA: TGCGCCAGCAGCCAGGGAGCCTCCGGCGGGGGTGAAAAACTGTTTTTT.